The entry below describes one TCR beta chain. This sample is drawn from a study of technical replicates of blood from several donors. V lost 0 bases and J 5 bases, leaving 16 bases between the germline ends. This CDR3 spans 16 amino acids. The germline gives CDR1 WSHSY, CDR2 SAAADI. Sequenced by immunoSEQ multiplex PCR; TCRdb stores in-frame clones only, minus some. The sample lists about 88,000 clones; about 90% were seen once. The sample was T cells isolated from PBMCs. This rearrangement joins TRBV10-2 to TRBJ2-5; possible D gene TRBD1, 5 bases. The TCR was taken from a human donor in good health. The CDR3 bases are TGCGCCAGCAGTGAGTCGACTCTTGGGGCTAAGGAGACCCAGTACTTC. Translation: CASSESTLGAKETQYF.